Given below is one TCR beta chain in context. The antigen remains unidentified. The data belong to a study of cytomegalovirus exposure and HLA in healthy donors. About the study: A prior analysis found 100 million to 140 million unique TCR beta sequences from 150 million to 200 million T cells.

Germline CDR1 reads MNHEY; CDR2 reads SVGAGI. This CDR3 spans 14 amino acids. V shed 10 bases, J shed 1 base, and the junction held 8 bases outside the gene matches. The study ran its PCR with 60 Vbeta and 13 Jbeta primers. Only in-frame clones appear in the TCRdb table, and some are missing; sequencing was by immunoSEQ multiplex PCR. The sample has approximately 80,000 clones, 65% to 75% seen once; the top ten hold more than 3.5%. Study results and limitations: The CMV antigen specificity of a few CMV-associated chains was confirmed through in vitro analysis. TCR beta V segments were, for the most part, productive about 90% or about 30% of the time in an earlier analysis.

The sequence came from a man between 60 and 75 years old in good health and CMV-seronegative. V is TRBV6-5 and J is TRBJ2-7, with TRBD1 identical over 9 bases. The sample comprised PBMCs. The CDR3 protein is CATRRGQGSYEQYF. CDR3 coding DNA: TGTGCCACCAGGAGGGGACAGGGATCCTACGAGCAGTACTTC.